A selection of T cell receptor beta chains follows, all from one sample in a study of Ad26.COV2.S vaccination and SARS-CoV-2 variants. Assay used: immunoSEQ multiplex PCR; TCRdb lists only in-frame clones, some missing. The table shows about 430,000 clones, with around 90% occurring only once. Sequences were derived from peripheral blood, sampled in a trial of Ad26.COV2.S vaccine versus placebo. The receptors come from a person between 18 and 65 years old who received the Ad26.COV2.S COVID-19 vaccine or a placebo. Both conserved end residues are part of each CDR3. The D gene is left open where the match is weak. Part of the rows lack a size; the others show once, few, many or a class for expanded clones.

v_call: TRBV7-2; d_call: -; clone_size: -; j_call: TRBJ2-7; cdr3_nt: TGTGCCAGCAGCTTAGCGGGTGTCAGCTACGAGCAGTACTTC; cdr3_aa: CASSLAGVSYEQYF
v_call: TRBV29-1; d_call: -; clone_size: -; j_call: TRBJ1-2; cdr3_nt: TGCAGCGTTGTTTGGGGTGAATATGGCTACACCTTC; cdr3_aa: CSVVWGEYGYTF
v_call: TRBV6-1; d_call: -; clone_size: few; j_call: TRBJ2-7; cdr3_nt: TGTGCCAGCAGTGAAGAGGACGGAACCTACGAGCAGTACTTC; cdr3_aa: CASSEEDGTYEQYF
v_call: TRBV10-3; d_call: TRBD2; clone_size: once; j_call: TRBJ2-7; cdr3_nt: TGTGCCATCAGTGGTCTAGCGGGGACCTACGAGCAGTACTTC; cdr3_aa: CAISGLAGTYEQYF
v_call: TRBV9; d_call: -; clone_size: -; j_call: TRBJ1-4; cdr3_nt: TGTGCCAGCAGCGCCGGGTCTTCGGGTGAAAAACTGTTTTTT; cdr3_aa: CASSAGSSGEKLFF
v_call: TRBV12-5; d_call: TRBD1; clone_size: few; j_call: TRBJ1-4; cdr3_nt: TGTGCTAGTGGTTTGGGACAGGGGGGTGAAAAACTGTTTTTT; cdr3_aa: CASGLGQGGEKLFF
v_call: TRBV27; d_call: TRBD1; clone_size: -; j_call: TRBJ1-1; cdr3_nt: TGTGCCAGCAGCCGTCCCGGGACAGGAATGAACACTGAAGCTTTCTTT; cdr3_aa: CASSRPGTGMNTEAFF
v_call: TRBV5-4; d_call: TRBD1; clone_size: many; j_call: TRBJ1-6; cdr3_nt: TGTGCCAGCAGCCCTGGACAGGGCGGACCCCTCCACTTT; cdr3_aa: CASSPGQGGPLHF
v_call: TRBV19; d_call: -; clone_size: -; j_call: TRBJ2-3; cdr3_nt: TGTGCCAGTACCCTTGGACAAACCCACTCAGATACGCAGTATTTT; cdr3_aa: CASTLGQTHSDTQYF
v_call: TRBV10-3; d_call: TRBD2; clone_size: -; j_call: TRBJ2-3; cdr3_nt: TGTGCCATCAGCAGGTCAGCGGGGACTAGCGGGAGGCTTAGCACAGATACGCAGTATTTT; cdr3_aa: CAISRSAGTSGRLSTDTQYF
v_call: TRBV28; d_call: TRBD2; clone_size: -; j_call: TRBJ2-1; cdr3_nt: TGTGCCAGCAGTTTCTGGCTAGCGGGGCAATACAATGAGCAGTTCTTC; cdr3_aa: CASSFWLAGQYNEQFF
v_call: TRBV30; d_call: TRBD2; clone_size: -; j_call: TRBJ2-3; cdr3_nt: TGTGCCTGGAGTGTACGGGGGGCAGATACGCAGTATTTT; cdr3_aa: CAWSVRGADTQYF
v_call: TRBV21-1; d_call: -; clone_size: -; j_call: TRBJ2-7; cdr3_nt: TGTGCCAGCATCCCGGGGACTTTCCAGCCCTACGAGCAGTACTTC; cdr3_aa: CASIPGTFQPYEQYF
v_call: TRBV5-1; d_call: TRBD1; clone_size: once; j_call: TRBJ2-7; cdr3_nt: TGCGCCAGCAGCTTGGGTGGGACAGGGAGCTCCTACGAGCAGTACTTC; cdr3_aa: CASSLGGTGSSYEQYF
v_call: TRBV6-1; d_call: TRBD1; clone_size: -; j_call: TRBJ1-1; cdr3_nt: TGTGCCAGCAGTGAAGCCCGGACAGGGGGGCGCACTGAAGCTTTCTTT; cdr3_aa: CASSEARTGGRTEAFF
v_call: TRBV4-1; d_call: TRBD2; clone_size: -; j_call: TRBJ2-3; cdr3_nt: TGCGCCAGCAGCCAAGTGGTGACTAGCGGGGCCACAGATACGCAGTATTTT; cdr3_aa: CASSQVVTSGATDTQYF
v_call: TRBV9; d_call: -; clone_size: -; j_call: TRBJ2-7; cdr3_nt: TGTGCCAGCAGCAGGCGGGACGCGGACTACGAGCAGTACTTC; cdr3_aa: CASSRRDADYEQYF
v_call: TRBV5-1; d_call: -; clone_size: few; j_call: TRBJ2-7; cdr3_nt: TGCGCCAGCAGCTTGGGAGGGATCGAGCAGTACTTC; cdr3_aa: CASSLGGIEQYF
v_call: TRBV4-3; d_call: TRBD2; clone_size: -; j_call: TRBJ2-3; cdr3_nt: TGCGCCAGCAGCCTTACTAGCGGGAGGTTTCCAGATACGCAGTATTTT; cdr3_aa: CASSLTSGRFPDTQYF
v_call: TRBV3-1/TRBV3-2; d_call: -; clone_size: few; j_call: TRBJ2-1; cdr3_nt: TGTGCCAGCAGCCAAGATAGGCGCAATGAGCAGTTCTTC; cdr3_aa: CASSQDRRNEQFF
v_call: TRBV29-1; d_call: -; clone_size: -; j_call: TRBJ2-1; cdr3_nt: TGCAGCGTTGACTGGGGACTTGACAATGAGCAGTTCTTC; cdr3_aa: CSVDWGLDNEQFF
v_call: TRBV30; d_call: -; clone_size: -; j_call: TRBJ1-5; cdr3_nt: TGTGCCTGGAGCCGGTATAATCAGCCCCAGCATTTT; cdr3_aa: CAWSRYNQPQHF
v_call: TRBV7-2; d_call: TRBD2; clone_size: -; j_call: TRBJ2-5; cdr3_nt: TGTGCCAGCAGCGCAGGACTAGCAAAGGCAGAGACCCAGTACTTC; cdr3_aa: CASSAGLAKAETQYF
v_call: TRBV2; d_call: TRBD1; clone_size: -; j_call: TRBJ1-1; cdr3_nt: TGTGCCAGGGAAACAGGGGCTTACACTGAAGCTTTCTTT; cdr3_aa: CARETGAYTEAFF
v_call: TRBV18; d_call: -; clone_size: -; j_call: TRBJ1-4; cdr3_nt: TGTGCCAGCTCATCAGGGGAAACTAATGAAAAACTGTTTTTT; cdr3_aa: CASSSGETNEKLFF
v_call: TRBV28; d_call: -; clone_size: once; j_call: TRBJ1-2; cdr3_nt: TGTGCCAGCAGTCGCGGTTCGAATGGCTACACCTTC; cdr3_aa: CASSRGSNGYTF
v_call: TRBV7-8; d_call: -; clone_size: -; j_call: TRBJ2-7; cdr3_nt: TGTGCCAGCAGCTTAGAACATAAATACGAGCAGTACTTC; cdr3_aa: CASSLEHKYEQYF
v_call: TRBV18; d_call: -; clone_size: once; j_call: TRBJ2-4; cdr3_nt: TGTGCCAGCTCATCCCGGTCCGAAAACATTCAGTACTTC; cdr3_aa: CASSSRSENIQYF
v_call: TRBV14; d_call: -; clone_size: -; j_call: TRBJ1-1; cdr3_nt: TGTGCCAGCAGCCAAGAGGGTTGGGGTGAGAACACTGAAGCTTTCTTT; cdr3_aa: CASSQEGWGENTEAFF
v_call: TRBV15; d_call: -; clone_size: -; j_call: TRBJ1-2; cdr3_nt: TGTGCCACCAGCAGAGATTTCTATGGCTACACCTTC; cdr3_aa: CATSRDFYGYTF
v_call: TRBV6-5; d_call: -; clone_size: once; j_call: TRBJ1-1; cdr3_nt: TGTGCCAGCAGCCCGGCCGAGAACACTGAAGCTTTCTTT; cdr3_aa: CASSPAENTEAFF
v_call: TRBV28; d_call: TRBD2; clone_size: once; j_call: TRBJ2-7; cdr3_nt: TGTGCCAGCAGTTTTTGGACTAGCGGAAACTACGAGCAGTACTTC; cdr3_aa: CASSFWTSGNYEQYF
v_call: TRBV7-2; d_call: TRBD2; clone_size: -; j_call: TRBJ2-6; cdr3_nt: TGTGCCAGCAATCTTAGACTAGCGGGCTACTCTGGGGCCAACGTCCTGACTTTC; cdr3_aa: CASNLRLAGYSGANVLTF
v_call: TRBV10-1; d_call: TRBD2; clone_size: -; j_call: TRBJ2-7; cdr3_nt: TGCGCCAGCAGTGATAAATGGTCTAGCGGGACCCACGAGCAGTACTTC; cdr3_aa: CASSDKWSSGTHEQYF
v_call: TRBV6-1; d_call: TRBD1; clone_size: -; j_call: TRBJ1-6; cdr3_nt: TGTGCCAGCAGTGGTTTTTGGGACAGGGAGTCTTCACCCCTCCACTTT; cdr3_aa: CASSGFWDRESSPLHF
v_call: TRBV2; d_call: -; clone_size: -; j_call: TRBJ2-1; cdr3_nt: TGTGCCAGCAGCCTTGGACAGAATGAGCAGTTCTTC; cdr3_aa: CASSLGQNEQFF
v_call: TRBV6-2/TRBV6-3; d_call: -; clone_size: -; j_call: TRBJ1-2; cdr3_nt: TGTGCCAGCAGTGCCGGGACTCCCTATGGCTACACCTTC; cdr3_aa: CASSAGTPYGYTF
v_call: TRBV28; d_call: -; clone_size: few; j_call: TRBJ1-2; cdr3_nt: TGTGCCAGCAGTTTGTCGACTCATAACTATGGCTACACCTTC; cdr3_aa: CASSLSTHNYGYTF
v_call: TRBV27; d_call: TRBD2; clone_size: once; j_call: TRBJ2-7; cdr3_nt: TGTGCCAGCAGTTCCACAACTAGCGGCTACGAGCAGTACTTC; cdr3_aa: CASSSTTSGYEQYF
v_call: TRBV5-5; d_call: TRBD1; clone_size: -; j_call: TRBJ2-3; cdr3_nt: TGTGCCAGCAGTAACCCGGGACAGGGTACAGATACGCAGTATTTT; cdr3_aa: CASSNPGQGTDTQYF
v_call: TRBV7-3; d_call: TRBD2; clone_size: once; j_call: TRBJ2-5; cdr3_nt: TGTGCCAGCAGCCCGGGACTAGCGGGAGGGCGGGAGACCCAGTACTTC; cdr3_aa: CASSPGLAGGRETQYF
v_call: TRBV24-1; d_call: -; clone_size: -; j_call: TRBJ2-1; cdr3_nt: TGTGCCACCAGTGAAAGCGGAGACTACAATGAGCAGTTCTTC; cdr3_aa: CATSESGDYNEQFF
v_call: TRBV5-4; d_call: TRBD1; clone_size: -; j_call: TRBJ2-5; cdr3_nt: TGTGCCAGCACTAACAAAGCGAAGGGACAGGAGACCCAGTACTTC; cdr3_aa: CASTNKAKGQETQYF
v_call: TRBV9; d_call: TRBD1; clone_size: -; j_call: TRBJ1-1; cdr3_nt: TGTGCCAGCTCACGATCCGGGACAGGGGACCCGACCATGAACACTGAAGCTTTCTTT; cdr3_aa: CASSRSGTGDPTMNTEAFF
v_call: TRBV5-1; d_call: -; clone_size: -; j_call: TRBJ1-4; cdr3_nt: TGCGCCAGCAGGGGGTTCGGACGCCAGTTTTTT; cdr3_aa: CASRGFGRQFF
v_call: TRBV6-5; d_call: TRBD2; clone_size: -; j_call: TRBJ2-7; cdr3_nt: TGTGCCAGCAGTTACAGCAGCGGGAGAAGCCACGAGCAGTACTTC; cdr3_aa: CASSYSSGRSHEQYF